The 9 T cell receptor beta chains below come from one sample, sequenced in a study of early T cells in non-severe SARS-CoV-2 infection. TCRdb reanalysed the 5' RACE reads using MiXCR and keeps one entry per CDR3 protein. The repertoire consists of approximately 69,000 distinct CDR3 sequences, with 12% occurring once and the leading ten covering around 3.8%. Sample: whole blood. These receptor sequences come from an adult who was a healthcare worker with PCR-confirmed SARS-CoV-2 infection or an uninfected control (not recorded which).

V usage is TRBV7-2 and J usage is TRBJ2-7; no reliable D call. Germline V lookup: CDR1 SGHTA, CDR2 FQGNSA. This CDR3 is built from 11 residues. The germline V and J ends were trimmed by 4 bases and 6 bases, with 7 bases remaining between them. CDR3 sequence: CASSSSGEQYF. CDR3 bases: TGTGCCAGCAGCTCCTCTGGCGAGCAGTACTTC.

Remarks on this clonotype: A much larger clone lies a single base off, so this may be a read error. This rearrangement joins TRBV11-2 to TRBJ2-5; D is possibly TRBD1 or TRBD2 (5 bases each). Germline assignment: CDR1 SGHAT and CDR2 FQNNGV. The CDR3 sequence is 14 residues long. V shed 6 bases and J shed 4 bases, with 15 bases lying between them. The CDR3 nucleotides are TGTGCCAGCAGTCACCGGGACGGTCGAGAGACCCAGTACTTC. This sequence encodes CASSHRDGRETQYF.

The sample holds a few counts of this clonotype. The V and J genes are TRBV7-3 and TRBJ2-2; D is unclear. Germline V lookup: CDR1 SGHTA, CDR2 FQGTGA. Trimming removed 5 bases at V and 8 bases at J, with 15 bases between. The CDR3 length is 14 residues. As DNA, the CDR3 is TGTGCCAGCAGCCTTAAGGCCTCGAAGGGGGAGCTGTTTTTT. Translation gives CASSLKASKGELFF.

The chain is built from TRBV4-2 and TRBJ2-5; the match to TRBD2 covers 13 bases. CDR3 length: 16 amino acids. The J segment lost 3 bases and the V segment lost 8 bases, leaving 9 bases of the junction unmatched. Germline V lookup: CDR1 LGHNA, CDR2 YNFKEQ. The CDR3 DNA reads TGTGCCAGCTCGCACGAGGGGACTAGCGGGAAAGAGACCCAGTACTTC. Protein: CASSHEGTSGKETQYF.

The gene calls are TRBV6-4 and TRBJ2-3; 7 bases align to TRBD2. There are 16 residues in the CDR3. The V gene end was trimmed by 0 bases and the J gene end by 5 bases; junction bases not matched to a gene: 8. CDR1 is MRHNA, CDR2 SNTAGT, per germline. This CDR3 is CASSDSPSGAVDTQYF. Written as DNA, the CDR3 is TGTGCCAGCAGTGACTCTCCTAGCGGAGCGGTAGATACGCAGTATTTT.

This clonotype was seen ten or more times. The chain employs TRBV7-9 and TRBJ2-7; D gene ambiguous. With 7 bases removed from V and 7 bases from J, the gap between germline ends came to 23 bases. Germline CDR1 reads SEHNR; CDR2 reads FQNEAQ (reference sequence). CDR3 length: 15 residues. CDR3 amino acids: CASTLPGTSTGEQYF. The CDR3, as DNA: TGTGCCAGCACCCTCCCGGGTACTTCGACTGGGGAGCAGTACTTC.

The sample holds many counts of this clonotype. CDR3 amino acids: CAWRRRENYNEQFF. The CDR3 nucleotides are TGTGCCTGGAGACGGCGGGAGAACTACAATGAGCAGTTCTTC. The chain employs TRBV30 and TRBJ2-1; TRBD2 matches 7 bases. The germline gives CDR1 GTSNPN, CDR2 SVGIG (reference sequence). Unmatched junction bases numbered 5, after V lost 3 bases and J lost 3 bases. The length of the CDR3 is 14 residues.

This clonotype appeared a few times. The genes are TRBV9 and TRBJ2-2; D is possibly TRBD2 (6 bases). Germline V gives CDR1 SGDLS, CDR2 YYNGEE. V was shortened by 7 bases and J by 0 bases, with 13 bases between the two germline ends. The CDR3 is made up of 15 amino acids. The CDR3 protein is CASGAGLANTGELFF. CDR3 nucleotides: TGTGCCAGCGGGGCGGGGCTCGCGAACACCGGGGAGCTGTTTTTT.

In its sample, this clonotype was seen many times. This rearrangement joins TRBV20-1 to TRBJ1-4, with D possibly being TRBD1 (6 bases). In germline, CDR1 is DFQATT, CDR2 SNEGSKA (reference sequence). V was trimmed by 5 bases and J by 7 bases, leaving 14 bases between them. The CDR3 loop spans 13 amino acids. The CDR3 loop reads CSALGIGGEKLFF. CDR3 in DNA: TGCAGTGCTTTGGGAATAGGGGGTGAAAAACTGTTTTTT.